A single sample gave rise to the 19 T cell receptor beta chains below, sequenced in a study of T cells in Graves' hyperthyroidism and ophthalmopathy (dated by TCRdb to the late 2010s). Libraries were constructed by multiplex PCR. The data were produced on an Illumina HiSeq 2000. The TCR beta CDR3 regions were amplified from RNA transcripts. The TCR CDR3 was subjected to a first round of RT-PCR using the HTBI primer set and the Qiagen OneStep RT-PCR kit. TCRdb reran the public reads through fastp at Q25 and MiXCR, keeping productive beta chains. Records with the same CDR3 protein are collapsed into one entry carrying the most frequent genes and DNA. For this sample the table gives 45,000 to 55,000 distinct CDR3 sequences, of which roughly 56% were detected only once. The ten most abundant clones make up under 35% of the sample. Specimen: peripheral blood or thyroid tissue (not recorded which). The receptors stem from a man aged 18 to 30 with Graves' hyperthyroidism.

This chain connects TRBV19 to TRBJ2-2; tentative D call: TRBD2 (5 bases). Trimming took off 3 bases at V and 0 bases at J, with 11 bases between the two ends. The CDR3 is 16 amino acids. Looked up from germline, CDR1 is LNHDA and CDR2 is SQIVND (reference sequence). The CDR3 sequence: CASSMGGGANTGELFF. The CDR3 nucleotides read TGTGCCAGTAGTATGGGCGGAGGCGCGAACACCGGGGAGCTGTTTTTT.

The chain couples TRBV24-1 to TRBJ1-5; D call uncertain. Per germline, CDR1 KGHDR and CDR2 SFDVKD. Trimming left V 1 base short and J 1 base short, with 16 bases between. The CDR3 runs to 18 residues. The CDR3 here is CATSDFYRGRKSNQPQHF. In DNA form, the CDR3 reads TGTGCCACCAGTGATTTCTACCGCGGACGGAAGAGCAATCAGCCCCAGCATTTT.

As regards this clonotype: One junction end does not reproduce the germline sequence, and a read error may be involved. The chain joins TRBV12-3 or TRBV12-4 to TRBJ1-4; D is perhaps TRBD1 (5 bases). This CDR3 is 12 amino acids long. The CDR3 nucleotides read TGTGCCAGCAGTTTCGGTGGGGGACGGCTGTCTTTT. Translation gives CASSFGGGRLSF.

This clonotype was counted many times. The CDR3 DNA is TGCAGCGTTGGGGCAACCAATACGGGGCTTTCCTACGAGCAGTACTTC. Amino acid sequence: CSVGATNTGLSYEQYF. The chain couples TRBV29-1 to TRBJ2-7; D might be TRBD1 or TRBD2, each matching 5 bases. The CDR3 has 16 amino acids. From germline, CDR1 is SQVTM and CDR2 ANQGSEA. Deletions cut 4 bases from V and 1 base from J, with 20 bases between.

The rearrangement joins TRBV2 to TRBJ1-5, with TRBD1 identical over 9 bases. Germline lookup yields CDR1 SNHLY and CDR2 FYNNEI. The V gene end was trimmed by 4 bases and the J gene end by 3 bases; junction bases not matched to a gene: 1. The CDR3 is 14 residues long. CDR3 sequence reads: CASSVQGANQPQHF. The CDR3 bases are TGTGCCAGCAGTGTACAGGGGGCCAATCAGCCCCAGCATTTT.

The chain is built from TRBV7-2 and TRBJ1-6, with TRBD1 matching 9 bases. V was pared by 9 bases and J by 10 bases, with 10 bases of the junction left unmatched. The CDR3 loop spans 14 amino acids. Per germline, CDR1 SGHTA and CDR2 FQGNSA. The CDR3 nucleotides are TGTGCCAGTAGTACCTGGGACAGGGACTCACCCCTCCACTTT. Translation gives CASSTWDRDSPLHF.

The chain couples TRBV7-3 to TRBJ1-6; 9 bases are a match to TRBD1. Germline trimming cut 5 bases from V and 10 bases from J; bases unmatched to any gene: 9. CDR3 size: 15 residues. The germline gives CDR1 SGHTA, CDR2 FQGTGA. The CDR3 is CASSTDRGRGSPLHF. The CDR3 DNA reads as TGTGCCAGCAGCACGGACAGGGGAAGAGGGTCACCCCTCCACTTT.

The genes are TRBV15 and TRBJ1-1; TRBD1 is a possible D gene (6 bases). Germline V lookup: CDR1 LNHNV, CDR2 YYDKDF (reference sequence). The CDR3 covers 14 residues. V shed 3 bases and J shed 10 bases, with 18 bases lying between them. The CDR3 is CATSSPRQVPTAFF. The CDR3 nucleotides read TGTGCCACCAGCAGCCCCAGACAGGTCCCCACAGCTTTCTTT.

The CDR3 spells CASSYSFQGPWDEKLFF. The CDR3 DNA follows: TGTGCCAGCAGTTACTCCTTCCAGGGACCCTGGGATGAAAAACTGTTTTTT. The V and J genes are TRBV2 and TRBJ1-4; D is perhaps TRBD1 (5 bases). Germline CDR1 is SNHLY and CDR2 is FYNNEI. V was trimmed by 5 bases and J by 6 bases, leaving 22 bases between them. This CDR3 has 17 residues.

This clonotype was observed many times. CDR3: CASSEVEVGTEAFF. CDR3 coding DNA: TGTGCCAGCAGTGAAGTAGAAGTTGGGACTGAAGCTTTCTTT. This chain links TRBV6-1 with TRBJ1-1; D is unresolved. Trimming stripped 1 base from V and 5 bases from J, with 11 bases between. The CDR3 is 14 residues long. Germline lookup yields CDR1 MNHNS and CDR2 SASEGT.

This clonotype has ten or more counts. At one of its ends the junction is not consistent with the germline gene, which may arise from a read error. The chain links TRBV20-1 to TRBJ1-1; no reliable D call. CDR3 size: 11 residues. The germline V gene has CDR1 DFQATT and CDR2 SNEGSKA (reference sequence). Here the CDR3 reads CGPGGNTEAFF. CDR3 DNA sequence: TGTGGGCCAGGAGGAAACACTGAAGCTTTCTTT.

In regard to this clonotype: This may stem from a read error, because a much larger clone lies one nucleotide away. The chain recombines TRBV11-2 with TRBJ1-1; no firm D call. The CDR3 loop spans 13 amino acids. Germline V gives CDR1 SGHAT, CDR2 FQNNGV. In nucleotides, the CDR3 is TGTGCCAGCAGCTTAACGCTGAACGCTGAAGCTTTCTTT. Its protein product is CASSLTLNAEAFF.

This clonotype was seen repeatedly, ten times or more. The gene calls are TRBV9 and TRBJ2-3; a possible D gene is TRBD1 (6 bases). Germline CDR1 reads SGDLS; CDR2 reads YYNGEE. The CDR3 spans 15 residues. Trimming pared 3 bases from V and 4 bases from J, leaving 15 bases between. The CDR3 DNA sequence: TGTGCCAGCAGCGAATCAGGGGCTACCGCAGATACGCAGTATTTT. It codes for CASSESGATADTQYF.

In this sample, this clonotype is medium-sized. The CDR3 DNA reads as TGCGCCAGCAGCCACGACAGGGAGACCCAGTACTTC. It encodes CASSHDRETQYF. This chain uses TRBV5-1 with TRBJ2-5; weak D call: TRBD1 (6 bases). The CDR3 covers 12 residues. CDR1 and CDR2 from the germline V gene are SGHRS and YFSETQ. Trimming stripped 4 bases from V and 5 bases from J, with 9 bases between.

This rearrangement joins TRBV2 to TRBJ2-2; D gene ambiguous. The germline CDR1 and CDR2 sequences are SNHLY and FYNNEI. The CDR3 runs to 15 residues. Trimming removed 5 bases at V and 7 bases at J, with 17 bases between. The DNA of the CDR3 is TGTGCCAGCAGTCCCTCCCCAACTGGAGTCGGGGAGCTGTTTTTT. Translated: CASSPSPTGVGELFF. Filled out from reference TRBV2 and TRBJ2-2, the complete variable domain reads EPEVTQTPSHQVTQMGQEVILRCVPISNHLYFYWYRQILGQKVEFLVSFYNNEISEKSEIFDDQFSVERPDGSNFTLKIRSTKLEDSAMYFCASSPSPTGVGELFFGEGSRLTVL.

This clonotype was picked up many times. This chain connects TRBV28 to TRBJ2-5, with 8 bases aligning to TRBD1. V lost 2 bases and J lost 5; bases outside the gene matches: 10. The CDR3 has 16 amino acids. Germline CDR1 and CDR2: MDHEN and SYDVKM. The CDR3, as DNA: TGTGCCAGCAGTTTAAACCCGGGACAGGTTGAGGAGACCCAGTACTTC. It codes for CASSLNPGQVEETQYF. Full variable domain (remainder filled in from reference TRBV28 and TRBJ2-5): DVKVTQSSRYLVKRTGEKVFLECVQDMDHENMFWYRQDPGLGLRLIYFSYDVKMKEKGDIPEGYSVSREKKERFSLILESASTNQTSMYLCASSLNPGQVEETQYFGPGTRLLVL.

This clonotype was observed many times. The chain is built from TRBV6-5 and TRBJ2-2, with D possibly TRBD1 on 6 matching bases. Germline CDR1 and CDR2: MNHEY and SVGAGI. The CDR3 runs to 16 residues. V lost 2 bases to trimming and J lost 4 bases, with 14 bases between them. This chain's CDR3 is CASSYTANRVTGELFF. CDR3 DNA sequence: TGTGCCAGCAGTTACACCGCCAACAGGGTCACCGGGGAGCTGTTTTTT.

This clonotype was seen repeatedly, ten times or more. The V call is TRBV7-9, the J call TRBJ2-3; D may be TRBD1 (5 bases). Per germline, CDR1 SEHNR and CDR2 FQNEAQ (reference sequence). CDR3 length equals 14 residues. V lost 5 bases to trimming and J lost 0 bases, with 9 bases between them. The CDR3 DNA is TGTGCCAGCAGCCGACAGATTAGCACAGATACGCAGTATTTT. Its translation is CASSRQISTDTQYF.

V is TRBV9 and J is TRBJ2-5, with 10 bases identical to TRBD1. J gave up 5 bases and V 2 bases, and 3 bases lay outside the gene matches. Germline lookup yields CDR1 SGDLS and CDR2 YYNGEE. The CDR3 runs to 14 residues. CDR3 sequence reads: CASSVDRGSETQYF. The CDR3 DNA follows: TGTGCCAGCAGCGTGGACAGGGGGAGTGAGACCCAGTACTTC.